The text below deals with one T cell receptor (beta chain). In the original workflow: Counts of nucleated cells, estimated from reference gene primer amplification, were obtained. Produced via immunoSEQ multiplex PCR; TCRdb's table is partial and in-frame only. V, J and clone size reflect that table, while D and trimming were determined from the DNA. The table shows 200,000 to 250,000 clones, with 70% to 90% occurring only once. Trimming pared 7 bases from V and 5 bases from J, leaving 17 bases between. The germline V gene has CDR1 MNHEY and CDR2 SVGAGI. The CDR3 is made up of 14 amino acids. The Seattle patients joined while their infection was active and were tracked longitudinally afterward. This record comes from a study of blood T cell repertoires in COVID-19. As for the study in general: There were acute and convalescent COVID-19 samples, and they came from the United States, Italy and Spain. The analysed material was cDNA or gDNA that came from T cells, B-cell-depleted T cells, or PBMCs.

Source material: peripheral blood. The receptor's source is a man aged 25 to 40 with COVID-19, enrolled during active disease. This sequence joins TRBV6-5 and TRBJ2-5; tentatively, D is TRBD1 (7 bases). The CDR3 nucleotides are TGTGCCAGCACGTACAGGGGAGGAAGGGAGACCCAGTACTTC. Translated, it gives CASTYRGGRETQYF.